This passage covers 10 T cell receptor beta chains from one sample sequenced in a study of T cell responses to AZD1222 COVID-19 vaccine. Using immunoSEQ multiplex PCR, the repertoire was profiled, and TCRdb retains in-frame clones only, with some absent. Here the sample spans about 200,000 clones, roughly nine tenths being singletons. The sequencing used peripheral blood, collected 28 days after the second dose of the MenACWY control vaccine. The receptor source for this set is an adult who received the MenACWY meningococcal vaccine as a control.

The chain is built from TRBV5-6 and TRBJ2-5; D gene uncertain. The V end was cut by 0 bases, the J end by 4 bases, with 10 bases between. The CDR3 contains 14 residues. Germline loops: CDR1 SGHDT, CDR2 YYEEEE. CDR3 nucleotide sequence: TGTGCCAGCAGCTTGGGACTCATGAGAGAGACCCAGTACTTC. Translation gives CASSLGLMRETQYF.

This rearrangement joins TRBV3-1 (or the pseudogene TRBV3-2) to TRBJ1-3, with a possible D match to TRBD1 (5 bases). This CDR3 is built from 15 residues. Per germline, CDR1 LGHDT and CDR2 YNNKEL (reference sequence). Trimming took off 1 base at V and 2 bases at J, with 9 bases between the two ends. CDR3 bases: TGTGCCAGCAGCCAAGGACAGTGGACTGGAAACACCATATATTTT. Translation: CASSQGQWTGNTIYF.

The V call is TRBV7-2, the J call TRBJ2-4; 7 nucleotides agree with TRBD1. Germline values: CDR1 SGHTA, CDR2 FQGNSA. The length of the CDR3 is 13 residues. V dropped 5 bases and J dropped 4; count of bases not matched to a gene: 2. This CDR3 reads CASSPGQKNIQYF. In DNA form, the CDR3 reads TGTGCCAGCAGCCCGGGACAGAAAAACATTCAGTACTTC.

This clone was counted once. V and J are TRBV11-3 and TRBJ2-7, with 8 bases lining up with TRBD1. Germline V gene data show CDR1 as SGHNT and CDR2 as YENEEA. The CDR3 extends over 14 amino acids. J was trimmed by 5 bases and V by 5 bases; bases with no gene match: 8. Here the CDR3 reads CASSRRTGRDEQYF. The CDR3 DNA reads TGTGCCAGCAGCCGCCGGACAGGGCGCGACGAGCAGTACTTC.

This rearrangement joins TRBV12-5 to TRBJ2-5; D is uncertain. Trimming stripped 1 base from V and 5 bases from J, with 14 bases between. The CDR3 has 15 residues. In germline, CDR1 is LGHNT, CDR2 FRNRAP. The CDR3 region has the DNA TGTGCTAGTGGTTTGGCAATGACCTCCGGCGAGACCCAGTACTTC. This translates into CASGLAMTSGETQYF. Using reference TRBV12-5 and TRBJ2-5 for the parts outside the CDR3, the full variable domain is DARVTQTPRHKVTEMGQEVTMRCQPILGHNTVFWYRQTMMQGLELLAYFRNRAPLDDSGMPKDRFSAEMPDATLATLKIQPSEPRDSAVYFCASGLAMTSGETQYFGPGTRLLVL.

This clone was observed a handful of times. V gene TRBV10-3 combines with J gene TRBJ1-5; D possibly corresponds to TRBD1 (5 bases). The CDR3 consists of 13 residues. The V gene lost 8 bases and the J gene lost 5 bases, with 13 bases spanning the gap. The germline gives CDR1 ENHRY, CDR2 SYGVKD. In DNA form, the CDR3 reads TGTGCCATCTCTCGGGACGGGGATCAGCCCCAGCATTTT. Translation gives CAISRDGDQPQHF.

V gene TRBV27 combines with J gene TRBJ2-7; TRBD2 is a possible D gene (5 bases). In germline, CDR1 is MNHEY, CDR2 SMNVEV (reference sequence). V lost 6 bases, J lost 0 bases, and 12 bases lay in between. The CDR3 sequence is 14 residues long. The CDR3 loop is CASRATRDSYEQYF. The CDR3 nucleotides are TGTGCCAGCAGGGCCACTAGGGACTCCTACGAGCAGTACTTC.

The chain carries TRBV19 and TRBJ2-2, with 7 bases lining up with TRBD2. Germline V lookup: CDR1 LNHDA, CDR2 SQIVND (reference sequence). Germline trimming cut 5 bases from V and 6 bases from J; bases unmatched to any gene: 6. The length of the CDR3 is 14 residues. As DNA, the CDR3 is TGTGCCAGTAGTGAGCAGGGAGGGTCCGGGGAGCTGTTTTTT. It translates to CASSEQGGSGELFF.

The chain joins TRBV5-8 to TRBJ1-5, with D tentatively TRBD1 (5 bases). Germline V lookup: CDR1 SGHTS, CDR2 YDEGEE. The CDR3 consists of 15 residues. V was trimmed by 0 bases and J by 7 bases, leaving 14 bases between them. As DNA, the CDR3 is TGTGCCAGCAGCTTGGCCGGGGGGGGGAGGCAGCCCCAGCATTTT. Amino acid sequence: CASSLAGGGRQPQHF.

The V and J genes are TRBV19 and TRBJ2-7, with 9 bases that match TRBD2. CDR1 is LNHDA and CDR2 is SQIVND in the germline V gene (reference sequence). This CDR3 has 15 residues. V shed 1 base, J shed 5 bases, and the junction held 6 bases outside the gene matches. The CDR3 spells CASSIGGGLANEQYF. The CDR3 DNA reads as TGTGCCAGTAGTATAGGCGGCGGACTAGCGAACGAGCAGTACTTC. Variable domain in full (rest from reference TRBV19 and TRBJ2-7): DGGITQSPKYLFRKEGQNVTLSCEQNLNHDAMYWYRQDPGQGLRLIYYSQIVNDFQKGDIAEGYSVSREKKESFPLTVTSAQKNPTAFYLCASSIGGGLANEQYFGPGTRLTVT.